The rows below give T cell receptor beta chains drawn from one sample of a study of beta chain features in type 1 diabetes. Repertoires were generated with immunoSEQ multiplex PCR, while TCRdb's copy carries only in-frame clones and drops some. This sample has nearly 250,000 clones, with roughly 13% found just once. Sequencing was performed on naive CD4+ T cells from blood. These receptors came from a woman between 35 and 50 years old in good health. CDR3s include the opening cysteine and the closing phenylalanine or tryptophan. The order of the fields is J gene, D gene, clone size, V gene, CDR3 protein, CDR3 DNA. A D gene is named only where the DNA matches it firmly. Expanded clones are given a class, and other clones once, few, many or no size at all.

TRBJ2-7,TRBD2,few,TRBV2,CASTRGLKISHEQYF,TGTGCCAGCACAAGGGGACTAAAAATTTCCCACGAGCAGTACTTC
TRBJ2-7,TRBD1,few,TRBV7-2,CASSLVTGANEQYF,TGTGCCAGCAGCTTAGTAACAGGGGCCAACGAGCAGTACTTC
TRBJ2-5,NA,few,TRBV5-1,CASSSTGTQETQYF,TGCGCCAGCAGCTCGACAGGCACCCAAGAGACCCAGTACTTC
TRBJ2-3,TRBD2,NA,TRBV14,CASSQGAGGSVYTQYF,TGTGCCAGCAGCCAAGGGGCGGGGGGCTCCGTCTATACGCAGTATTTT
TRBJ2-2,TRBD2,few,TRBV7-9,CASRLRLAANTGELFF,TGTGCCAGCAGGTTGAGACTAGCGGCCAACACCGGGGAGCTGTTTTTT
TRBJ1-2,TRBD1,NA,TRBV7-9,CASSPPPQGAFGYTF,TGTGCCAGCAGTCCACCACCCCAGGGGGCGTTTGGCTACACCTTC
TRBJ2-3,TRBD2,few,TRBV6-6,CASTSSGGVTDTQYF,TGTGCCAGCACCAGTAGCGGGGGAGTCACAGATACGCAGTATTTT
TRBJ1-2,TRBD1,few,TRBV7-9,CASSQGIPGYTF,TGTGCTAGCTCACAGGGGATCCCTGGCTACACCTTC
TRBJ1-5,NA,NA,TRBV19,CASSTMTLGLSNQPQHF,TGTGCCAGTAGTACAATGACCTTGGGACTAAGCAATCAGCCCCAGCATTTT
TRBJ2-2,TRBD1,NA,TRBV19,CASILGTVPGAGELFF,TGTGCCAGTATTCTGGGGACAGTCCCTGGGGCCGGGGAGCTGTTTTTT
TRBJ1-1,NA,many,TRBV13,CASSVNTEAFF,TGTGCCAGCTCGGTGAACACTGAAGCTTTCTTT
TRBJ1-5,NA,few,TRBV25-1,CASSGPGGQPQHF,TGTGCCAGCAGTGGTCCGGGGGGACAGCCCCAGCATTTT
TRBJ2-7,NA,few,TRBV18,CASSPADSYEQYF,TGTGCCAGCTCACCAGCGGACAGCTACGAGCAGTACTTC
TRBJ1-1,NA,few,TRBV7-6,CASSLGRGGNTEAFF,TGTGCCAGCAGCTTAGGCCGGGGGGGGAACACTGAAGCTTTCTTT
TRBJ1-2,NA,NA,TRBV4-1,CASRHTGNYGYTF,TGCGCCAGCAGACATACAGGTAACTATGGCTACACCTTC
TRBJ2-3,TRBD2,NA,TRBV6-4,CASSGTSGASTDTQYF,TGTGCCAGCAGTGGGACTAGCGGGGCTAGCACAGATACGCAGTATTTT
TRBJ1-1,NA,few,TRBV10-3,CAIRPSGQRPEAFF,TGTGCCATCAGGCCCTCCGGACAGCGACCTGAAGCTTTCTTT